The clone carrying this T cell receptor beta chain has at least ten counts. Antigen specificity is unknown. This sample was included in a study of T cells in Graves' hyperthyroidism and ophthalmopathy. TCR beta CDR3 regions were amplified from RNA. First-round RT-PCR targeting the TCR CDR3 was performed with the HTBI primer set. TCRdb reprocessed the multiplex PCR reads with MiXCR, giving one entry per CDR3 protein. In the table there are over 400,000 distinct CDR3 sequences, about 15% of which are singletons. Cells are PBMCs isolated from approximately 9.2 ml of fresh blood. The V and J ends lost 8 bases and 7 bases, in that order; junction bases with no gene match: 10. The CDR3 is made up of 15 amino acids. Germline V gene lookup returns CDR1 MNHNS and CDR2 SASEGT. Study results and caveats: Most thyroid clonotypes expanded above 0.001 were also detected in blood.

The receptor was isolated from a man aged 18 to 30 with Graves' ophthalmopathy. The sequencing sample was made of blood. The V gene is TRBV6-1, the J gene TRBJ2-1, with 11 bases aligning to TRBD2. CDR3 protein: CASLSGLAGGNEQFF. The DNA for the CDR3 is TGTGCCAGCCTCTCCGGGCTAGCGGGGGGAAATGAGCAGTTCTTC.